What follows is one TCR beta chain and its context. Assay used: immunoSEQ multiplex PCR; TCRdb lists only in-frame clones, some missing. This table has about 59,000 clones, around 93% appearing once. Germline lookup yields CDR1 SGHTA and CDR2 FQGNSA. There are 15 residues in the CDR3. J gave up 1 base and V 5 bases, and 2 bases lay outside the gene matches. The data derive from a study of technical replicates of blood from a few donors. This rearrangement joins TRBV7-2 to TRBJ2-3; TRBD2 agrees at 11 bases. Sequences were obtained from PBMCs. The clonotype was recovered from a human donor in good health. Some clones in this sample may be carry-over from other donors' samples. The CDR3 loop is CASSLSGRGTDTQYF. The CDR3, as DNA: TGTGCCAGCAGCCTTAGCGGGAGGGGCACAGATACGCAGTATTTT.